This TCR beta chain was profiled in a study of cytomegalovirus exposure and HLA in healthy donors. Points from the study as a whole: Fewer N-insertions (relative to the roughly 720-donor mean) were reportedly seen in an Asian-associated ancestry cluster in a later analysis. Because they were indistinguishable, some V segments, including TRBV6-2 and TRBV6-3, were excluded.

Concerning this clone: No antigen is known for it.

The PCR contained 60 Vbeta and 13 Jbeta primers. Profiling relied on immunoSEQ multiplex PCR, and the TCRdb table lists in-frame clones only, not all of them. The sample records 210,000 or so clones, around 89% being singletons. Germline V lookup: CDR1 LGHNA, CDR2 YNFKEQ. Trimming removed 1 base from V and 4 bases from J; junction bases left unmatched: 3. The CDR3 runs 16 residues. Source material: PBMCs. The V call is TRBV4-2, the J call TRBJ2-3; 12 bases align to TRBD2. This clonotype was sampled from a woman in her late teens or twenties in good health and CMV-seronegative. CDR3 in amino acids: CASSQVLAGGADTQYF. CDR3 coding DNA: TGTGCCAGCAGCCAAGTGCTAGCGGGGGGGGCAGATACGCAGTATTTT.